This TCR beta chain was recorded in a study of blood T cell repertoires in COVID-19. Background on the study: The United States, Italy and Spain were the sources of the acute and convalescent COVID-19 samples. Sources were T cells, B-cell-depleted T cells, or PBMCs; the material itself was cDNA or gDNA.

Generated by immunoSEQ multiplex PCR, the TCRdb table keeps only in-frame clones and is missing some. The data show roughly 350,000 clones, over 75% seen once. V was shortened by 9 bases and J by 1 base, with 12 bases between the two germline ends. Germline assignment: CDR1 LNHNV and CDR2 YYDKDF (reference sequence). The length of the CDR3 is 13 residues. Enrollment of patients from Seattle took place during active infection, with longitudinal follow-up. Sequenced sample: peripheral blood. The receptor was isolated from a woman aged 25 to 39 with COVID-19, enrolled during active disease. The rearrangement links TRBV15 to TRBJ1-1; perhaps TRBD1 as D (5 bases). Here the CDR3 reads CATRRGRNTEAFF. Written as DNA, the CDR3 is TGTGCCACGCGGAGGGGACGGAACACTGAAGCTTTCTTT.